The present entry profiles one TCR beta chain with its context. Only a few counts were recorded for this clone. The target of this receptor is not known. No qualities accompany the bases; no much larger clone lies one base away. The sample belongs to a study of blood T cell repertoires in COVID-19 (dated by TCRdb to about 2020). General notes on the study: Collaborator samples came from the United States, Italy and Spain and covered acute and convalescent phases of COVID-19. The repertoires were released in a freely available public database meant as a resource for research on the immune response to SARS-CoV-2. Samples were obtained from the ongoing ImmuneRACE study (first 160 participants) and from over a thousand subjects provided by 6 global collaborators. HLA class I and class II types, where available, came from metadata supplied by the sample provider rather than from assay-based typing. The material from the prospective study consisted of cDNA or gDNA derived from T cells, B-cell-depleted T cells, or PBMCs. The dataset comprised deeply sampled blood TCRbeta repertoires from subjects exposed to, actively infected with, or recovered from COVID-19. A de-identified subject ID, COVID-19 status, age in years and sex were almost always included in the sample metadata. The research as a whole found: The amount of clinical and demographic metadata varied by source and participant and was provided uncurated.

The collaborating institutions used their own protocols to collect whole blood in K2EDTA tubes. Collaborator samples were shipped for TCRbeta analysis as frozen whole blood, isolated PBMCs, or DNA extracted from either sample type. Per the germline V gene, SGHDT is the CDR1 and YYEEEE is the CDR2. V is pared back by 6 bases and J by 3 bases, with 19 bases lying between the germline termini. CDR3 length: 15 amino acids, cysteine to phenylalanine. The sequence is cut down to CDR3 DNA, 45 bases in frame from base 1. TCRbeta CDR3 regions were amplified from genomic DNA using the immunoSEQ Assay, a bias-controlled multiplex PCR. The study's own analysis went as follows. The number of nucleated cells in each sample was estimated by amplification of reference gene primers within the assay. To quantify the absolute abundance of each unique TCRbeta CDR3 rearrangement, sequence reads were collapsed and filtered. Productive Simpson clonality was computed per sample as the square root of Simpson's diversity index over productive rearrangements. The table comes from immuneACCESS by way of TCRdb, which keeps in-frame sequences with V and J called. Part of the clones is missing from these tables; in studies checked, under half for an unresolved V gene and the rest for unknown reasons. V and J calls and clone size are those listed in that table; D and trimming were worked out from the DNA. This sample lists 52,000 or so clones; approximately 88% were detected once. The ten most abundant clones make up about a quarter of the sample.

The rearrangement joined TRBV5-6 to TRBJ2-7; matching of 7 bases hints at TRBD1 as the D gene. The clonotype was recovered from a human donor in a cohort sampled during active COVID-19. The sequenced sample consisted of peripheral blood. The CDR3 has the sequence CASTPATGTFYEQYF. The nucleotides read TGTGCCAGCACCCCCGCGACAGGGACTTTCTACGAGCAGTACTTC. Supplemented by the reference TRBV5-6 and TRBJ2-7 proteins around the CDR3, the complete variable domain is DAGVTQSPTHLIKTRGQQVTLRCSPKSGHDTVSWYQQALGQGPQFIFQYYEEEERQRGNFPDRFSGHQFPNYSSELNVNALLLGDSALYLCASTPATGTFYEQYFGPGTRLTVT.